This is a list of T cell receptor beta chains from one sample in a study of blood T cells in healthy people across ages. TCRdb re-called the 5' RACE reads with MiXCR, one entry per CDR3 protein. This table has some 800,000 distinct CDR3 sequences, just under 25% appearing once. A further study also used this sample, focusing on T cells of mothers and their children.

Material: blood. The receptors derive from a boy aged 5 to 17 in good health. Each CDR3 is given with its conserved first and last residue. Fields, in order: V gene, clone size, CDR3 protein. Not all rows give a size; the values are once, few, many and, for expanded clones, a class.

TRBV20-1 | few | CSAPRQGNTEAFF
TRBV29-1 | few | CSVEDWGKNNEQFF
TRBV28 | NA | CASSLMRRPPETQYF
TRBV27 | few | CASSPPVESPTREQYF
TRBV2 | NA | CASSVSRDYGYTF
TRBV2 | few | CASSDAGWGDRQFF
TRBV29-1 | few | CSVEPEEQETQYF
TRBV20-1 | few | CSARVWSGYEQYF
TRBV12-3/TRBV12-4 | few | CASSGQEPNYGYTF
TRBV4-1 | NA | CASSQGTSGGRSGTQYF
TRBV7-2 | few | CASSQDNYRTQYF
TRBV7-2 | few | CATQWDGRDQETQYF
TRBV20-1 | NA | CSARERTGGDDQYF
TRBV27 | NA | CASRGSGLGYNEQFF
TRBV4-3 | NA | CASSQLAGAPDTQYF
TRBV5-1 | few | CASSPSAGSTEAFF
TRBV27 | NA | CASSLLGSASGANVLTF
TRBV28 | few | CASSATLPGASTNEKLFF
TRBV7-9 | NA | CASKQGAEEKLFF
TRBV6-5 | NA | CASKAGGNTGELFF
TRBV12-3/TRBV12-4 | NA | CASSLKGNEKLFF
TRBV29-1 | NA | CSVADGYWQPQHF
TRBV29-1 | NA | CSVVTGVRSSEQYF
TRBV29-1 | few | CSVDGGLGGEQYF
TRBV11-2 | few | CATYSPGGTDTQYF
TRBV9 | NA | CASSVSGTTNEQFF
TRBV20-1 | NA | CSARDLAVSSYEQYF
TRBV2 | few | CASKGQGRTGELFF
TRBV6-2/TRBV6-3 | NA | CASSNPWLAVYEQYF
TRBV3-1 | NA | CVSSQVRGNPDTQYF
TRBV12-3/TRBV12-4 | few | CASSHIGEQYF
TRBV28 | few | CASSSDRSTGNEQFF
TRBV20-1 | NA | CSAREDQTRSTQYF
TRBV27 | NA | CASSPGTSGHNEQFF
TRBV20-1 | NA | CSARDLDSFSYEQYF
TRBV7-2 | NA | CASSLARTLRYEQYF
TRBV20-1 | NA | CSAISSGSYWSEQFF
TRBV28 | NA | CASSSPAPWETQYF
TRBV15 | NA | CATGGSKGRLNSNQPQHF
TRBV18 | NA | CASSQGTGLEKLFF
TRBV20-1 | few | CSARDLGLWTSGDTYEQYF
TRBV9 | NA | CASSLGFDTDTQYF
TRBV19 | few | CASGTGSDYNEQFF
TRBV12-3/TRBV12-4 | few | CASSPGLRSTDTQYF
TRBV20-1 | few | CSASSNEQYF
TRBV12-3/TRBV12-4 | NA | CASSSNRTPRGGKLFF
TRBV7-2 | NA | CASSLGGLLTQYF
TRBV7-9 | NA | CASSLGSPNEQYF
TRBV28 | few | CVSSFRGLPYEQYF
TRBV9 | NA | CASSVGGTGPGTEAFF
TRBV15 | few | CATSRELTHNGLYGYTF
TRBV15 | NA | CATSVGDTQYF
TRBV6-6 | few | CASSYPWDRSYEQYF
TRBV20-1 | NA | CSARKDRGNTEAFF
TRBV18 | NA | CASSPGTSGRTYTDTQYF